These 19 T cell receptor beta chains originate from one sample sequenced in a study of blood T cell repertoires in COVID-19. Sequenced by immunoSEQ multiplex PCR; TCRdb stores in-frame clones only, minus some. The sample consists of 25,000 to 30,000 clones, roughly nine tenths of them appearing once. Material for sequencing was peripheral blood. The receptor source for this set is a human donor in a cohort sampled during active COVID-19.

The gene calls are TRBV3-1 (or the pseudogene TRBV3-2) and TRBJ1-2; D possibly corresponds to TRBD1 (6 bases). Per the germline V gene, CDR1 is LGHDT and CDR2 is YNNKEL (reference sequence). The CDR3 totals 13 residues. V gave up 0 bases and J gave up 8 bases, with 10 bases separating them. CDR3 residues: CASSQDLGGGYTF. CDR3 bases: TGTGCCAGCAGCCAAGATTTAGGGGGAGGCTACACCTTC.

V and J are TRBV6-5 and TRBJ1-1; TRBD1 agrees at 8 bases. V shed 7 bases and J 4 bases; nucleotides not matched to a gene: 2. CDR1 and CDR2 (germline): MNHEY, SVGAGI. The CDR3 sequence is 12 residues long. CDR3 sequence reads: CASKQGGTEAFF. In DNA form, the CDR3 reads TGTGCCAGCAAACAGGGGGGCACTGAAGCTTTCTTT.

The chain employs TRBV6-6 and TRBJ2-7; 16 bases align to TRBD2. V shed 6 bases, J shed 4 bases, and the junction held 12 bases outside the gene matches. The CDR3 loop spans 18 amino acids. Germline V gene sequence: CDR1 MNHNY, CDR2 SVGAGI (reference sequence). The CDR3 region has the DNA TGTGCCAGCAGCCGACCCGGGACTAGCGGGAGGGTGTGGTACGAGCAGTACTTC. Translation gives CASSRPGTSGRVWYEQYF.

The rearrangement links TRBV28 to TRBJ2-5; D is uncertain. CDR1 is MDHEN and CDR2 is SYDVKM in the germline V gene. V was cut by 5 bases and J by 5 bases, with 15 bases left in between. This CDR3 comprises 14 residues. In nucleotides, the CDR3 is TGTGCCAGCAGTCCCGGGTCCTTGAGGGAGACCCAGTACTTC. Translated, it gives CASSPGSLRETQYF.

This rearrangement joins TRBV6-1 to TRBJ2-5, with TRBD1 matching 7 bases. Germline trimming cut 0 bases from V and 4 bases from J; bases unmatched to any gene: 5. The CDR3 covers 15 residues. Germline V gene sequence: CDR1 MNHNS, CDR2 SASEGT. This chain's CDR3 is CASSEAGTEVETQYF. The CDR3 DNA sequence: TGTGCCAGCAGTGAAGCCGGGACAGAAGTAGAGACCCAGTACTTC.

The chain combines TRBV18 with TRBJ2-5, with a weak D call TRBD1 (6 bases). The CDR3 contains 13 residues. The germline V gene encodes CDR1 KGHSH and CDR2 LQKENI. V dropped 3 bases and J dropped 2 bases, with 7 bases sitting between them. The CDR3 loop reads CASSPDSQETQYF. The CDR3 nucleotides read TGTGCCAGCTCACCGGACAGTCAAGAGACCCAGTACTTC.

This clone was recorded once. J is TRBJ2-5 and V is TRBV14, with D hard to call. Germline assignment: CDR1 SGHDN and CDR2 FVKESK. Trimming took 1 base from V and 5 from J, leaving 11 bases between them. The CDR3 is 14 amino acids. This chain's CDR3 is CASSQVPTSETQYF. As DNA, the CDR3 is TGTGCCAGCAGCCAAGTGCCGACTTCGGAGACCCAGTACTTC.

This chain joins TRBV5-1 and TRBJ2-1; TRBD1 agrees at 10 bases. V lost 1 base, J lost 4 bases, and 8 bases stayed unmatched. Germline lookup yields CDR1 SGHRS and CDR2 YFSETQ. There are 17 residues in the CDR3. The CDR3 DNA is TGCGCCAGCAGCTTGCGTCCGGGACAGGGGTCTTACAATGAGCAGTTCTTC. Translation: CASSLRPGQGSYNEQFF.

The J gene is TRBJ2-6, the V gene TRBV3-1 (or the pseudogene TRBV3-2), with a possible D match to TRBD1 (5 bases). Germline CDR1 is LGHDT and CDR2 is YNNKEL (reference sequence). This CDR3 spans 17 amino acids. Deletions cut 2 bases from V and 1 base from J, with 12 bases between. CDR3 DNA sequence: TGTGCCAGCAGCCAACCACAGGACAATTCTGGGGCCAACGTCCTGACTTTC. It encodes CASSQPQDNSGANVLTF.

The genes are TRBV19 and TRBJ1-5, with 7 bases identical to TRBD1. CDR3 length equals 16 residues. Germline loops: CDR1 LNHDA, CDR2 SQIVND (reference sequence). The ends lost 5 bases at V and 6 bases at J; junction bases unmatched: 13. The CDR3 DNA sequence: TGTGCCAGTAGTGCCAGACAGGGCCGACGGATTCAGCCCCAGCATTTT. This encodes CASSARQGRRIQPQHF.

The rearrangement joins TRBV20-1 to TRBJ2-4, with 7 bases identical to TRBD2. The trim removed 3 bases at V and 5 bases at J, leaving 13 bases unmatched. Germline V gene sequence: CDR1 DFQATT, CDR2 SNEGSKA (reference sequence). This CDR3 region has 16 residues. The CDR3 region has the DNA TGCAGTGCTAGTAGGCTAGCGGCTCCATGGGAAAACATTCAGTACTTC. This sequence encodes CSASRLAAPWENIQYF.

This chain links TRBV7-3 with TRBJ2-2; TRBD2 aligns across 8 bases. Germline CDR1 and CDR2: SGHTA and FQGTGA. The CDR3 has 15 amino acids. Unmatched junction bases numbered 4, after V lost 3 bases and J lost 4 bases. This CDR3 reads CASSFSGAITGELFF. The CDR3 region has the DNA TGTGCCAGCAGCTTTAGCGGGGCCATCACCGGGGAGCTGTTTTTT.

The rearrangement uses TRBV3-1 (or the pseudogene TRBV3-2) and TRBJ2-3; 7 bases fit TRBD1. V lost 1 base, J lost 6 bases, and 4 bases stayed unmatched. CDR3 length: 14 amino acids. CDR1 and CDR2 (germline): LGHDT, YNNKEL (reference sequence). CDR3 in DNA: TGTGCCAGCAGCCAAGGAGTACAGGGGGATACGCAGTATTTT. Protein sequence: CASSQGVQGDTQYF.

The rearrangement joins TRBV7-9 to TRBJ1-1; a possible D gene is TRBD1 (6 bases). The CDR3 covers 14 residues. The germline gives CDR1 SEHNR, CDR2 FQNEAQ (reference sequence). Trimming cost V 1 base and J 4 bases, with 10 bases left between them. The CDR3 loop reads CASSLVTGRTEAFF. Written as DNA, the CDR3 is TGTGCCAGCAGCTTAGTGACAGGCCGCACTGAAGCTTTCTTT.

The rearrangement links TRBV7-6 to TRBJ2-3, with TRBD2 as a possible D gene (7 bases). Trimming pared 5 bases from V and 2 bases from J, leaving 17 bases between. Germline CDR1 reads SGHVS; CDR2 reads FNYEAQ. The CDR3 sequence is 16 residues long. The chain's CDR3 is CASSPAGALSTDTQYF. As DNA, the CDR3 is TGTGCCAGCAGCCCGGCGGGGGCCCTATCCACAGATACGCAGTATTTT.

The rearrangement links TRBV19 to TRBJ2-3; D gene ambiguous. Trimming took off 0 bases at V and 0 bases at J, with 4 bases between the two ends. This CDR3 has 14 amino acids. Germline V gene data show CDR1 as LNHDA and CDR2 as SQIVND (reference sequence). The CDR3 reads CASSIETSTDTQYF. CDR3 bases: TGTGCCAGTAGTATAGAGACTAGCACAGATACGCAGTATTTT.

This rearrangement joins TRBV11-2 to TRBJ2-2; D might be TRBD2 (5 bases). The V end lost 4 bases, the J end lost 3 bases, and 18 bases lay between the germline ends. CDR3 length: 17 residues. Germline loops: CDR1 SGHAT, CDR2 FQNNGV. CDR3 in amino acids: CASSSNGLAIDTGELFF. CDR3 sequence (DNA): TGTGCCAGCAGCTCGAACGGGCTAGCAATAGACACCGGGGAGCTGTTTTTT.

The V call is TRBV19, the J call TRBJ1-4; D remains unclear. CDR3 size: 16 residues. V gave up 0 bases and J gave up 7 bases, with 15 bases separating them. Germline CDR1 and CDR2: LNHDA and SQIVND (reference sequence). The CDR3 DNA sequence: TGTGCCAGTAGTATAGATCCCGAACAATATGGTGAAAAACTGTTTTTT. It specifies CASSIDPEQYGEKLFF.

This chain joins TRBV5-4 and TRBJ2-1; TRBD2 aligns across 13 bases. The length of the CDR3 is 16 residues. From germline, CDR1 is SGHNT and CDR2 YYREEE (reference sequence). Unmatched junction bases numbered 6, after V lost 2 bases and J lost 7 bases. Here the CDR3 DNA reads TGTGCCAGCAGCTTCGGGACTAGCGGGGAGCTGAATGAGCAGTTCTTC. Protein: CASSFGTSGELNEQFF.